Shown below are 29 T cell receptor beta chains from a single sample sequenced in a study of CD8+CD57+ T cells in acquired aplastic anemia. Template material for TCR beta VDJ and CDR3 profiling consisted of genomic DNA. TCRdb redid the calling of the reads with MiXCR, one entry per CDR3 protein. Among some 410,000 distinct CDR3 sequences listed, roughly 64% were seen once. The sample was sorted CD4+, CD8+, or CD8+CD57+ T cells (not recorded which) from PBMCs. These receptors were collected from a human donor in good health, serving as a control.

The rearrangement uses TRBV9 and TRBJ2-7; D unclear. V shed 6 bases and J shed 12 bases, with 22 bases lying between them. The germline V gene encodes CDR1 SGDLS and CDR2 YYNGEE. The CDR3 consists of 13 residues. In nucleotides, the CDR3 is TGTGCCAGCAACAGACGAGAGTATGGCTACACGTACGTC. The encoded protein is CASNRREYGYTYV.

The rearrangement uses TRBV7-2 and TRBJ2-1; D might be TRBD1 (5 bases). Germline assignment: CDR1 SGHTA and CDR2 FQGNSA. There are 15 residues in the CDR3. V lost 1 base to trimming and J lost 4 bases, with 11 bases between them. The CDR3 DNA follows: TGTGCCAGCAGCTTAGTGGGCAGGGATTACAATGAGCAGTTCTTC. It translates to CASSLVGRDYNEQFF.

This clonotype was observed at least ten times. The chain combines TRBV7-2 with TRBJ1-1; no clear D gene. The CDR3 runs to 16 residues. Between the trimmed V and J ends, which lost 5 bases and 12 bases, there was a span of 28 bases. Germline-derived CDR1 and CDR2 are SGHTA and FQGNSA. CDR3 nucleotides: TGTGCCAGCAGCGCCACCTACTCCGGGTATCGGAGTGTTTCTTTCTTT. This encodes CASSATYSGYRSVSFF.

The chain carries TRBV7-2 and TRBJ2-1; D is perhaps TRBD2 (6 bases). The length of the CDR3 is 14 residues. CDR1 and CDR2 (germline): SGHTA, FQGNSA. With 3 bases removed from V and 7 bases from J, the gap between germline ends came to 13 bases. CDR3 sequence reads: CASSLEEGRNEQFF. CDR3 coding DNA: TGTGCCAGCAGCTTGGAGGAGGGCAGAAATGAGCAGTTCTTC.

In nucleotides, the CDR3 is TGTGCCACACAAAACGACGGGGGGTATAGCTACACCCTCCACTTT. Translated, it gives CATQNDGGYSYTLHF. This rearrangement joins TRBV7-2 to TRBJ1-6; TRBD1 is a possible D gene (5 bases). The V and J ends lost 10 bases and 14 bases respectively, with 27 bases between them. The CDR3 has 15 amino acids. The germline V gene has CDR1 SGHTA and CDR2 FQGNSA.

This clonotype was observed many times. CDR3 sequence (DNA): TGTGCCAGCAGCGTTAGGACCTTGGGGCAGGGGGCGCATGAGCAGTTCTTC. Encoded protein: CASSVRTLGQGAHEQFF. The chain couples TRBV9 to TRBJ2-1, with 8 bases aligning to TRBD1. Losses at the gene ends were 2 bases for V and 8 bases for J; bases not matched to a gene: 15. CDR3 length equals 17 residues. CDR1 SGDLS and CDR2 YYNGEE come from the germline V gene.

This chain links TRBV6-5 with TRBJ1-5; no reliable D call. This CDR3 is built from 13 residues. Germline assignment: CDR1 MNHEY and CDR2 SVGAGI. V gave up 5 bases and J gave up 0 bases, with 5 bases separating them. CDR3 sequence (DNA): TGTGCCAGCAGTCAGGTTAGCAATCAGCCCCAGCATTTT. Its translation is CASSQVSNQPQHF.

In this sample, this clonotype turned up once. The chain couples TRBV11-2 to TRBJ2-7, with a tentative D call TRBD1 (5 bases). V gave up 4 bases and J gave up 6 bases, with 13 bases separating them. CDR1 is SGHAT, CDR2 FQNNGV, per germline. This CDR3 contains 13 residues. As DNA, the CDR3 is TGTGCCAGCAGCTCGGCGGCCCAGGGCGAGCAGTACTTC. The encoded protein is CASSSAAQGEQYF.

The rearrangement joins TRBV12-3 or TRBV12-4 to TRBJ2-7; 7 bases are a match to TRBD1. CDR3 length: 15 amino acids. With V trimmed by 4 bases and J by 6 bases, 12 bases remained unmatched. The CDR3 DNA is TGTGCCAGCAGTTACCCGGCGACAGGGTACCCCGAGCAGTACTTC. Its translation: CASSYPATGYPEQYF.

This clonotype appeared a single time. Relative to the germline gene, one junction end is altered; a read error may explain this. The chain links TRBV2 to TRBJ2-5, with TRBD2 as a possible D gene (7 bases). The CDR3 loop spans 13 amino acids. The germline V gene encodes CDR1 SNHLY and CDR2 FYNNEI. CDR3: CASSYKEGGPQTF. The CDR3 nucleotides are TGTGCCAGCAGCTACAAGGAGGGGGGGCCACAGACCTTC.

Note on this clonotype: A junction boundary mismatches the germline segment, possibly from a read error. The genes are TRBV5-4 and TRBJ1-2; perhaps TRBD1 as D (5 bases). In germline, CDR1 is SGHNT, CDR2 YYREEE (reference sequence). This CDR3 is 15 amino acids long. In DNA, the CDR3 is TGCGCCAGCAGCGTAGGTGGGGCAGGTTATTATGGCTACACCTTC. Translated: CASSVGGAGYYGYTF.

This chain uses TRBV9 with TRBJ2-4, with D perhaps assigned TRBD1 or TRBD2 (5 bases each). CDR1 is SGDLS and CDR2 is YYNGEE in the germline V gene. The CDR3 spans 15 residues. V lost 5 bases, J lost 7 bases, and 19 bases lay in between. CDR3 loop: CASSLGTLGANIQYF. As DNA, the CDR3 is TGTGCCAGCAGTCTTGGAACACTCGGGGCGAACATTCAGTACTTC.

Comment on this clonotype: One end of the junction varies from germline; a read error may be responsible. The V and J genes are TRBV2 and TRBJ1-2; TRBD1 matches at 7 bases. CDR3 size: 14 residues. CDR1 SNHLY and CDR2 FYNNEI come from the germline V gene. Written as DNA, the CDR3 is TGTGCCAGCAGCCCGTGGGACAGACAGTATGGCTACACCTGG. Its protein product is CASSPWDRQYGYTW.

The genes are TRBV20-1 and TRBJ2-7; D is unclear. CDR1 is DFQATT and CDR2 is SNEGSKA in the germline V gene (reference sequence). The CDR3 has 13 residues. The V and J ends lost 5 bases and 4 bases respectively, with 15 bases between them. The CDR3 region is CSAPAGYGYEQYF. CDR3 in DNA: TGCAGTGCTCCGGCCGGGTACGGGTACGAGCAGTACTTC.

This clonotype was seen many times. The chain combines TRBV19 with TRBJ1-2; no reliable D call. This CDR3 has 15 amino acids. Germline-derived CDR1 and CDR2 are LNHDA and SQIVND (reference sequence). Trimming removed 6 bases from V and 0 bases from J, with 14 bases in between. Here the CDR3 reads CASRAPRPTNYGYTF. CDR3 DNA: TGTGCCAGTAGGGCGCCTAGGCCTACTAACTATGGCTACACCTTC.

As concerns this clonotype: Germline is not matched at one junction end, which may reflect a read error. The chain uses TRBV10-1 and TRBJ2-3, with 12 bases identical to TRBD1. This CDR3 comprises 14 residues. Germline-derived CDR1 and CDR2 are WNHNN and SYGVQD (reference sequence). The CDR3 DNA follows: TGTGCCATCACCCCGGGACAGGGGGCGTGCGAGCATTACTTT. Translation gives CAITPGQGACEHYF.

The rearrangement joins TRBV2 to TRBJ2-7; 10 bases align to TRBD1. Germline V gives CDR1 SNHLY, CDR2 FYNNEI. J lost 2 bases, V lost 6 bases, and 7 bases had no gene match. The CDR3 is 15 amino acids. CDR3 sequence: CASSLDRGLTYEQYF. As DNA, the CDR3 is TGTGCCAGCAGCTTAGACAGGGGGCTGACCTACGAGCAGTACTTC.

Turning to this clonotype: Compared with germline, one end of the junction differs, possibly owing to a read error. The J gene is TRBJ2-7, the V gene TRBV20-1; 9 positions agree with TRBD2. The CDR3 length is 15 residues. CDR1 and CDR2 (germline): DFQATT, SNEGSKA (reference sequence). The CDR3 region is CNARTTSGGWYEQYF. The CDR3 coding sequence is TGCAATGCTAGAACAACAAGCGGGGGGTGGTACGAGCAGTACTTC.

The chain is built from TRBV7-2 and TRBJ2-2, with D possibly being TRBD2 (7 bases). Trimming pared 3 bases from V and 16 bases from J, leaving 24 bases between. The germline gives CDR1 SGHTA, CDR2 FQGNSA. CDR3 length: 15 amino acids. In DNA form, the CDR3 reads TGTGCCAGCAGCTTGAAGGGGGGGCGCCCAGATACGCAGTTTTTT. It translates to CASSLKGGRPDTQFF.

The chain has TRBV5-8 and TRBJ2-4; D not certain. Germline CDR1 SGHTS, CDR2 YDEGEE. The CDR3 is 14 amino acids. V dropped 0 bases and J dropped 1 base, with 5 bases sitting between them. The CDR3 region is CASSLVPAKNIQYF. CDR3 sequence (DNA): TGTGCCAGCAGCTTGGTGCCTGCCAAAAACATTCAGTACTTC.

The chain uses TRBV5-4 and TRBJ1-2, with D possibly TRBD1 on 5 matching bases. Trimming cost V 4 bases and J 5 bases, with 18 bases left between them. CDR1 and CDR2 (germline): SGHNT, YYREEE (reference sequence). The CDR3 runs 15 residues. CDR3 sequence: CASSPTAPGPYGYTF. The CDR3 DNA is TGTGCCAGCAGCCCCACGGCGCCAGGGCCTTATGGCTACACCTTC.

This clonotype has more than one count but fewer than ten. The V call is TRBV2, the J call TRBJ2-7, with 8 bases aligning to TRBD2. The J segment lost 3 bases and the V segment lost 5 bases, leaving 3 bases of the junction unmatched. Germline V gives CDR1 SNHLY, CDR2 FYNNEI. The CDR3 totals 13 residues. The CDR3: CASSRGLVYEQYF. The CDR3 nucleotides are TGTGCCAGCAGTCGGGGACTAGTCTACGAGCAGTACTTC.

The J gene is TRBJ2-7, the V gene TRBV29-1; 9 bases align to TRBD1. Per germline, CDR1 SQVTM and CDR2 ANQGSEA. The CDR3 sequence is 12 residues long. CDR3 protein: CGAGQGPYESYF. CDR3 sequence (DNA): TGCGGCGCAGGACAGGGGCCATACGAGTCGTACTTC.

Turning to this clonotype: At one end, the junction sequence differs from germline, possibly due to a read error. V usage is TRBV20-1 and J usage is TRBJ2-1, with 7 bases identical to TRBD2. CDR3 length: 12 amino acids. The germline gives CDR1 DFQATT, CDR2 SNEGSKA (reference sequence). CDR3 loop: CSARGLGDQEFF. DNA for the CDR3: TGCAGTGCAAGAGGACTAGGGGATCAAGAGTTCTTC.

This chain connects TRBV4-1 to TRBJ1-4; unclear D gene. Germline values: CDR1 MGHRA, CDR2 YSYEKL. V was cut by 1 base and J by 8 bases, with 11 bases left in between. The CDR3 contains 14 residues. The DNA of the CDR3 is TGCGCCAGCAGCCAAGGACGGGGAGAAGAAAAACTGTTTTTT. Residues: CASSQGRGEEKLFF.

Remarks on this clonotype: Compared with germline, one end of the junction differs, possibly owing to a read error. This chain joins TRBV7-3 and TRBJ1-3; the D gene is possibly TRBD1 (6 bases). The CDR3 loop spans 17 amino acids. Germline lookup yields CDR1 SGHTA and CDR2 FQGTGA. This CDR3 is CASSSAYRGASGTTIYF. The CDR3 DNA reads TGTGCCAGCAGCTCGGCTTATCGGGGGGCTTCTGGAACCACCATATATTTT.

Comments on this clonotype: This is likely a read error, given that the CDR3 carries no conserved phenylalanine or tryptophan at its end. It is unclear where the CDR3 begins or ends on the DNA, so no DNA is shown, and the CDR3 is as TCRdb lists it. This chain uses TRBV7-6 with TRBJ1-2. The CDR3 spans 11 amino acids, including both terminal residues. The germline gives CDR1 SGHVS, CDR2 FNYEAQ. CDR3 loop: CASSPNAGSVL.

With respect to this clonotype: A junction end diverges from the germline sequence, so it may reflect a read error. The rearrangement uses TRBV7-9 and TRBJ1-5; D call uncertain. Germline V gene sequence: CDR1 SEHNR, CDR2 FQNEAQ (reference sequence). This CDR3 has 14 residues. CDR3 coding DNA: TGTGCCAGCAGCTTAGCGGAGGGAGGTGAGCTTCACCCCTTT. Translation: CASSLAEGGELHPF.

For this clonotype: The conserved phenylalanine or tryptophan normally closing the CDR3 is absent here, so this likely arose from a read error. It is unclear where the CDR3 begins or ends on the DNA, so no DNA is shown, and the CDR3 is as TCRdb lists it. The chain has TRBV2 and TRBJ1-3. With termini counted, the CDR3 has 15 amino acids. Germline assignment: CDR1 SNHLY and CDR2 FYNNEI. This chain's CDR3 is CASVLEVKDPQHLDY.